The present T cell receptor beta chain was sequenced within a study of blood T cell repertoires in COVID-19. About the research overall: Donors in the United States, Italy and Spain gave samples during acute or convalescent COVID-19. PBMCs, B-cell-depleted T cells, or T cells were the source of the cDNA or gDNA that made up the material.

In the study's own analysis: By means of reference gene primer amplification, nucleated cell counts were estimated. Assay used: immunoSEQ multiplex PCR; TCRdb lists only in-frame clones, some missing. D and trimming come from the DNA, and the V and J calls and clone size come from that table. Of around 140,000 clones in the sample, about four fifths were seen once. The CDR3 has 15 residues. Trimming removed 3 bases at V and 6 bases at J, with 18 bases between. Per the germline V gene, CDR1 is SGHTA and CDR2 is FQGNSA. This TCR came from an elderly woman with acute or convalescent COVID-19. Input material: peripheral blood. The V call is TRBV7-2, the J call TRBJ2-7; D is possibly TRBD2 (5 bases). Here the CDR3 DNA reads TGTGCCAGCAGCTTTTCGATCCTAACAGAGGGCGAGCAGTACTTC. It codes for CASSFSILTEGEQYF.